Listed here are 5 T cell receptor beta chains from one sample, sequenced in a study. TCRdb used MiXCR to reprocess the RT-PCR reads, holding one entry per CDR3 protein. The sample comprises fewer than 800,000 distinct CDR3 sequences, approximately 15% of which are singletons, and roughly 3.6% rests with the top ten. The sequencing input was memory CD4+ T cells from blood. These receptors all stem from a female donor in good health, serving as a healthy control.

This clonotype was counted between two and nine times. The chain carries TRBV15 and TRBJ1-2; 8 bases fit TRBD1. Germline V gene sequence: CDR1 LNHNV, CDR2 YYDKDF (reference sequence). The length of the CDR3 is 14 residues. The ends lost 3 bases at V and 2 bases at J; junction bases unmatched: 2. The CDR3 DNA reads TGTGCCACCAGCAGGGACAGGGTAAACTATGGCTACACCTTC. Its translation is CATSRDRVNYGYTF.

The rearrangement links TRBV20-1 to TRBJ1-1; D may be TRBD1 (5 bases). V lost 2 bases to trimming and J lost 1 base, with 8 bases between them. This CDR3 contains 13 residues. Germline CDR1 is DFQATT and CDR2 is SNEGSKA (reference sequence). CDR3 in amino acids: CSARKDTNTEAFF. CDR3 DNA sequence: TGCAGTGCTAGAAAGGACACGAACACTGAAGCTTTCTTT.

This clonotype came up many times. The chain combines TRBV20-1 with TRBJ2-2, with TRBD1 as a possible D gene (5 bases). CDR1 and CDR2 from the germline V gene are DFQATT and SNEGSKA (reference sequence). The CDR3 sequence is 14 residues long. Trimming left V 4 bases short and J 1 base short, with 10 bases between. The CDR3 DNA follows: TGCAGTGCTATCAGACAGCAGAACACCGGGGAGCTGTTTTTT. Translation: CSAIRQQNTGELFF.

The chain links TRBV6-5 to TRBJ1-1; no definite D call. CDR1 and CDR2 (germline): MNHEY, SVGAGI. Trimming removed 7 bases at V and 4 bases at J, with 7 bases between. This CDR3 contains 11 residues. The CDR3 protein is CASNSGTEAFF. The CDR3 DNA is TGTGCCAGCAATTCAGGCACTGAAGCTTTCTTT.

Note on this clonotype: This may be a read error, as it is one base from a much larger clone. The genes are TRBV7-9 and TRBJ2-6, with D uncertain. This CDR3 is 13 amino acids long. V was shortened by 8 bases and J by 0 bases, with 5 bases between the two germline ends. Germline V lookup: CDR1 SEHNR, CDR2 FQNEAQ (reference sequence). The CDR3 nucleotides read TGTGCCAGCGCCTTCTCTGGGGCCAACGTCCTGACTTTC. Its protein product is CASAFSGANVLTF.